This T cell receptor (beta chain) emerged from a study of T-cell reconstitution after alpha-beta-depleted transplantation in children. Study findings and constraints: Once a year had passed after transplant, T-cell counts and diversity came mostly from newly produced T cells. Reportedly, roughly two months post-transplant, alpha-beta T cells arose from several hundred expanded graft clones. Some patients showed high day-60 TCRbeta diversity, which derived from surviving recipient T cells and thymic progenitors.

This clonotype was seen a few times. Its antigen is not known. Unique molecular identifiers tagged the TCRbeta library. One entry per CDR3 protein results from TCRdb running MiXCR on the PCR reads. This table has a few hundred thousand distinct CDR3 sequences, roughly 13% appearing once. CDR3 length equals 10 residues. This sequence joins TRBV1 and TRBJ2-7. TRBV1 constitutes a pseudogene. Sequencing was performed on PBMCs, mostly from graft donor cells, taken 360 days after TCRalphabeta/CD19-depleted stem cell transplant. The origin of this receptor is a male patient aged 5 to 17 who had a stem cell transplant for acute myeloid leukemia, so the T cells may come from the graft donor. Written as DNA, the CDR3 is TGCACCAGCCTCCGAAACGAGCAGTACTTC. Its protein product is CTSLRNEQYF.